The T cell receptor beta chain described here comes from a study of neurological immune-mediated disorders. Study-wide points: The expanded clones of different subjects shared no CDR3 amino acid sequences (suggesting private repertoires in all groups).

This clonotype has a count of ten or more. Antigen specificity is unknown. Germline CDR1 is SQVTM and CDR2 is ANQGSEA. Trimming removed 6 bases from V and 2 bases from J, with 16 bases in between. The length of the CDR3 is 15 residues. One entry per CDR3 protein results from TCRdb running MiXCR on the 5' RACE reads. The sample lists approximately 30,000 distinct CDR3 sequences, around 21% seen once, with 25% to 30% in the top ten. This clonotype originated in a man aged 50-59 years with HTLV-1-associated myelopathy (HAM/TSP). The chain uses TRBV29-1 and TRBJ2-2; D is perhaps TRBD1 (6 bases). Sample: CD4+ T cells from blood. Here the CDR3 reads CSVALGQVNTGELFF. CDR3 DNA: TGCAGCGTAGCGCTGGGACAAGTTAACACCGGGGAGCTGTTTTTT.